These T cell receptor beta chains were read from a single sample in a study of CD8+ T cells in alopecia areata. The assay was immunoSEQ multiplex PCR, and TCRdb's table has in-frame clones only and misses some. Counted here are 200,000 to 250,000 clones, 35% to 40% occurring once; the ten biggest clones make up around 0.48%. Sequenced material: CD4+ T cells sorted from blood, taken at approximately week 30, from a patient treated with tofacitinib. These receptors were obtained from a human donor with alopecia areata. CDR3s include the opening cysteine and the closing phenylalanine or tryptophan. D genes are given only for firm matches. Size values are once, few and many counts, or a class for expanded clones, and some rows have none.

V	size	D	J	DNA	CDR3
TRBV29-1	NA	NA	TRBJ2-5	TGCAGTTGCCGCAGCCCGCACCGAACTCAAGAGACCCAGTACTTC	CSCRSPHRTQETQYF
TRBV5-1	few	NA	TRBJ1-1	TGCGCCAGCAGCTTGGAGGGAACGGCCACTGAAGCTTTCTTT	CASSLEGTATEAFF
TRBV29-1	few	NA	TRBJ1-2	TGCAGCGTTCCGGGCTCCGGACACTATGGCTACACCTTC	CSVPGSGHYGYTF
TRBV30	NA	NA	TRBJ2-7	TGTGCCTGGAGTTTGATTCACTCCTACGAGCAGTACTTC	CAWSLIHSYEQYF
TRBV30	few	NA	TRBJ2-1	TGTGCCTCACGGAACAGGGGAGGGAATGAGCAGTTCTTC	CASRNRGGNEQFF
TRBV4-2	NA	NA	TRBJ1-1	TGTGCCAGCAGCCAAGATCCCGGGGGGAGTGAACGAGCTTTCTTT	CASSQDPGGSERAFF
TRBV29-1	few	NA	TRBJ2-1	TGCAGCGTTGCGATGGGGAATGAGCAGTTCTTC	CSVAMGNEQFF
TRBV7-9	NA	NA	TRBJ2-1	TGTGCCAGCAGCTTAGAAGACTACTCCTACAATGAGCAGTTCTTC	CASSLEDYSYNEQFF
TRBV20-1	few	NA	TRBJ2-1	TGCAGTGCTAGGAAGGGCAATGAGCAGTTCTTC	CSARKGNEQFF
TRBV30	NA	TRBD1	TRBJ2-7	TGTGCCTGGGGCCCGGGACAGGGAACCTACGAGCAGTACTTC	CAWGPGQGTYEQYF